This record covers a single T cell receptor (beta chain). The antigen is undetermined. The sample comes from a study of radiation and T cells in renal cell carcinoma. The sample's treatment: treatment-naive control, cytoreductive nephrectomy. General study results and limits: Irradiated tumors had higher TCR clonality than control tumors.

The method was immunoSEQ multiplex PCR; TCRdb's version includes in-frame clones alone and lacks a portion of them. The top ten hold about 20% of the sample, which has about 24,000 clones, 58% seen once. V lost 6 bases to trimming and J lost 5 bases, with 14 bases between them. From germline, CDR1 is MNHEY and CDR2 SVGAGI. CDR3 length: 14 amino acids. The source material was tumor tissue, sampled from a patient whose treatment was nephrectomy without radiotherapy. V usage is TRBV6-5 and J usage is TRBJ1-5; D unresolved. This sequence originates from a man aged 40-55 years with renal cell carcinoma. The DNA of the CDR3 is TGTGCCAGCAGCCTTACAGCCCCGGATCAGCCCCAGCATTTT. Amino acids: CASSLTAPDQPQHF.